This T cell receptor beta chain was profiled in a study of beta chain features in type 1 diabetes. CDR1 is LGHNA and CDR2 is YNFKEQ in the germline V gene. Trimming pared 0 bases from V and 7 bases from J, leaving 4 bases between. The CDR3 totals 12 residues. Expressed TCRB transcripts got sequenced, as all isolated RNA was reverse transcribed. Some clones are missing from TCRdb's copy, which holds only in-frame ones; the method was immunoSEQ multiplex PCR. Among fewer than 900,000 clones listed, 17% were seen once. Notes on this clone: Its antigen is not identified.

Study-wide findings and caveats: In cDNA sequencing, cells with high TCR expression could be over-represented.

This TCR came from a young woman in good health. This chain uses TRBV4-2 with TRBJ1-5; D is ambiguous. Specimen: naive CD4+ T cells from blood. Here the CDR3 DNA reads TGTGCCAGCAGCCAAGATCACCAGCCCCAGCATTTT. It codes for CASSQDHQPQHF.